The 15 T cell receptor beta chains listed next were all sequenced from one sample in a study of blood T cell repertoires in COVID-19. The method was immunoSEQ multiplex PCR; TCRdb's version includes in-frame clones alone and lacks a portion of them. The repertoire includes under 300,000 clones, roughly 93% of them detected once, and approximately 2.5% sits in the top ten. The sample consisted of PBMCs or T cells enriched from blood (not recorded which). Receptor source: a woman in her thirties or forties with acute COVID-19.

The V call is TRBV6-7, the J call TRBJ1-5, with 9 bases lining up with TRBD1. TRBV6-7 is noted as an ORF with a role that remains uncertain. After removal of 5 bases from V and 1 base from J, the junction contained 12 bases not matched to a gene. The CDR3 extends over 18 amino acids. CDR3 amino acids: CASSPFGQGMRSNQPQHF. For the CDR3, the DNA is TGTGCCAGCAGTCCCTTCGGACAGGGGATGAGGAGCAATCAGCCCCAGCATTTT.

J is TRBJ2-1 and V is TRBV28; 10 bases align to TRBD2. The germline V gene has CDR1 MDHEN and CDR2 SYDVKM. The CDR3 contains 15 residues. Trimming removed 2 bases from V and 6 bases from J; junction bases left unmatched: 4. CDR3 protein: CASSLLAGEVNEQFF. CDR3 DNA sequence: TGTGCCAGCAGTTTACTAGCGGGGGAAGTCAATGAGCAGTTCTTC.

Here the CDR3 reads CASSSDRGRSVTEAFF. DNA of the CDR3: TGTGCCAGCAGCTCTGACAGGGGACGCTCCGTCACTGAAGCTTTCTTT. The chain combines TRBV5-5 with TRBJ1-1, with 8 positions matching TRBD1. V lost 3 bases to trimming and J lost 4 bases; unmatched junction nucleotides: 11. The CDR3 sequence is 16 residues long. Germline V gene sequence: CDR1 SGHKS, CDR2 YYEKEE (reference sequence). The whole variable domain, filled in from reference TRBV5-5 and TRBJ1-1, reads DAGVTQSPTHLIKTRGQQVTLRCSPISGHKSVSWYQQVLGQGPQFIFQYYEKEERGRGNFPDRFSARQFPNYSSELNVNALLLGDSALYLCASSSDRGRSVTEAFFGQGTRLTVV.

The chain is built from TRBV28 and TRBJ2-2, with 11 bases that match TRBD1. This CDR3 spans 16 amino acids. With V trimmed by 4 bases and J by 4 bases, 5 bases remained unmatched. Looked up from germline, CDR1 is MDHEN and CDR2 is SYDVKM. The CDR3 loop reads CASSSWGTGGTGELFF. The CDR3 bases are TGTGCCAGCAGTTCATGGGGGACAGGGGGCACCGGGGAGCTGTTTTTT.

The rearrangement uses TRBV28 and TRBJ2-3; maybe TRBD1 (7 bases). V lost 6 bases to trimming and J lost 1 base, with 14 bases between them. The CDR3 is 15 amino acids. CDR1 is MDHEN and CDR2 is SYDVKM in the germline V gene. CDR3 residues: CASRPDREGTDTQYF. The CDR3 coding sequence is TGTGCCAGCAGGCCCGACAGGGAGGGCACAGATACGCAGTATTTT.

The J gene is TRBJ2-6, the V gene TRBV30, with D unclear. This CDR3 contains 15 residues. V lost 0 bases, J lost 3 bases, and 9 bases lay in between. Germline CDR1 and CDR2: GTSNPN and SVGIG (reference sequence). DNA for the CDR3: TGTGCCTGGAGTGTACGGAGACTTGGGGCCAACGTCCTGACTTTC. Protein product: CAWSVRRLGANVLTF.

This chain links TRBV18 with TRBJ2-5; 11 bases map to TRBD1. Trimming took 9 bases from V and 5 from J; bases not matched to a gene: 8. The length of the CDR3 is 14 residues. Per the germline V gene, CDR1 is KGHSH and CDR2 is LQKENI. The CDR3 reads CASQRTGGAETQYF. CDR3 bases: TGTGCCAGTCAAAGGACAGGGGGCGCGGAGACCCAGTACTTC.

J is TRBJ2-7 and V is TRBV6-5; 9 bases are a match to TRBD2. CDR3 size: 15 residues. After removal of 6 bases from V and 0 bases from J, the junction contained 6 bases not matched to a gene. In germline, CDR1 is MNHEY, CDR2 SVGAGI. CDR3 protein: CASSRGGASSYEQYF. The CDR3 nucleotides are TGTGCCAGCAGCCGCGGGGGGGCCAGCTCCTACGAGCAGTACTTC.

The CDR3 here is CASSLDGANEKLFF. CDR3 sequence (DNA): TGCGCCAGCAGCTTGGACGGGGCTAATGAAAAACTGTTTTTT. V usage is TRBV5-1 and J usage is TRBJ1-4; D is uncertain. The CDR3 is 14 residues long. Germline loops: CDR1 SGHRS, CDR2 YFSETQ. Trimming took off 0 bases at V and 3 bases at J, with 6 bases between the two ends.

This clone was counted once. V gene TRBV7-3 combines with J gene TRBJ2-2; 10 nucleotides agree with TRBD1. This CDR3 is built from 15 residues. Per germline, CDR1 SGHTA and CDR2 FQGTGA. V shed 8 bases, J shed 5 bases, and the junction held 8 bases outside the gene matches. DNA for the CDR3: TGTGCCAGCGGAGCGGGACAGGGGCCGACCGGGGAGCTGTTTTTT. This translates into CASGAGQGPTGELFF.

CDR3 sequence (DNA): TGTGCCAGCACCCTCCCGGGGAGTTTAGCTAACTATGGCTACACCTTC. It is translated as CASTLPGSLANYGYTF. The gene calls are TRBV28 and TRBJ1-2; D gene ambiguous. CDR3 size: 16 residues. Trimming took off 7 bases at V and 0 bases at J, with 18 bases between the two ends. The germline CDR1 and CDR2 sequences are MDHEN and SYDVKM.

In DNA form, the CDR3 reads TGTGCCAGCAGCCTACCCGGGACTAGCGGAGCCGAGCAGTTCTTC. Encoded protein: CASSLPGTSGAEQFF. This chain joins TRBV5-4 and TRBJ2-1, with TRBD2 identical over 11 bases. Germline V gene data show CDR1 as SGHNT and CDR2 as YYREEE (reference sequence). The J segment lost 10 bases and the V segment lost 4 bases, leaving 10 bases of the junction unmatched. CDR3 length: 15 amino acids.

This sequence joins TRBV11-3 and TRBJ1-4, with 8 bases matching TRBD1. J was trimmed by 8 bases and V by 5 bases; bases with no gene match: 7. Germline V CDR1 and CDR2: SGHNT, YENEEA. This CDR3 is 14 amino acids long. The CDR3 bases are TGTGCCAGCAGCCTCAGGGGGCTGGGGGAAAAACTGTTTTTT. This gives the protein CASSLRGLGEKLFF.

The chain recombines TRBV20-1 with TRBJ2-5, with 12 bases aligning to TRBD2. J lost 1 base, V lost 3 bases, and 9 bases had no gene match. Per the germline V gene, CDR1 is DFQATT and CDR2 is SNEGSKA (reference sequence). CDR3 size: 17 residues. Here the CDR3 DNA reads TGCAGTGCTAGTCCCAGACTAGCGGGGGCTACCCAAGAGACCCAGTACTTC. Encoded protein: CSASPRLAGATQETQYF.

The CDR3 coding sequence is TGTGCCACCAGTGATTTGGGGTCACGGGGTGATACGCAGTATTTT. The encoded protein is CATSDLGSRGDTQYF. This rearrangement joins TRBV24-1 to TRBJ2-3; weak D call: TRBD2 (5 bases). CDR3 length: 15 residues. The germline V and J ends were trimmed by 0 bases and 6 bases, with 12 bases remaining between them. Germline assignment: CDR1 KGHDR and CDR2 SFDVKD.